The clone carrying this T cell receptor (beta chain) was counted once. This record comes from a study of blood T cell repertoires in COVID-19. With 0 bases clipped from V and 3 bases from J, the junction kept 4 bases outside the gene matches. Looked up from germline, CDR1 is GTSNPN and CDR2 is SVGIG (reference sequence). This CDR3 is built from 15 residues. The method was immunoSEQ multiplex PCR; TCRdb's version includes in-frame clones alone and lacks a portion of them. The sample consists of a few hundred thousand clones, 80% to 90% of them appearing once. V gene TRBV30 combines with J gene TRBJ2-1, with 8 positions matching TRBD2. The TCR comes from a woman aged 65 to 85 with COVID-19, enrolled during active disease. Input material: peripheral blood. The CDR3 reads CAWSVVAGGYNEQFF. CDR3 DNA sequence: TGTGCCTGGAGTGTAGTGGCGGGGGGCTACAATGAGCAGTTCTTC.